This T cell receptor beta chain was identified during a study of blood T cell repertoires in COVID-19. With respect to this clone: One end of the junction varies from germline; a read error may be responsible.

TCRdb keeps only in-frame clones here, not all; method: immunoSEQ multiplex PCR. The data hold some 73,000 clones, with approximately 86% observed a single time. This CDR3 is built from 17 residues. Germline V gives CDR1 SGHNT, CDR2 YYREEE (reference sequence). Sample: peripheral blood. The TCR was taken from a woman in her sixties or seventies with acute or convalescent COVID-19. The chain has TRBV5-4 and TRBJ2-2; TRBD2 agrees at 12 bases. The CDR3 region has the DNA TGTGCCAGCAGGCCGACTAGCGGGGGTCCGAACGCCGGGGAGCTGTTTTTT. Its protein is CASRPTSGGPNAGELFF.